This T cell receptor beta chain comes out of a study of T cell repertoires in cytomegalovirus infection. Broader study findings: The study found HLA-C-restricted CMV-specific TCR beta clonotypes dominating the ex vivo response.

The CDR3 is 15 amino acids. CDR1 is MDHEN, CDR2 SYDVKM, per germline. The V gene lost 8 bases and the J gene lost 3 bases, with 19 bases spanning the gap. About this clonotype: Its antigen is still unknown.

Using its own MiXCR run on the reads, TCRdb lists one record per CDR3 protein. The data hold fewer than 200,000 distinct CDR3 sequences, with roughly an eighth observed a single time. This chain links TRBV28 with TRBJ1-2; D not resolved. This TCR derives from a human donor in good health (CMV status not recorded). Some clones in this sample may be carry-over from other donors' samples. Sequencing was performed on PBMCs. CDR3: CASLSLGGSHYGYTF. CDR3 nucleotides: TGTGCCAGCTTAAGCCTTGGTGGGTCTCACTATGGCTACACCTTC.